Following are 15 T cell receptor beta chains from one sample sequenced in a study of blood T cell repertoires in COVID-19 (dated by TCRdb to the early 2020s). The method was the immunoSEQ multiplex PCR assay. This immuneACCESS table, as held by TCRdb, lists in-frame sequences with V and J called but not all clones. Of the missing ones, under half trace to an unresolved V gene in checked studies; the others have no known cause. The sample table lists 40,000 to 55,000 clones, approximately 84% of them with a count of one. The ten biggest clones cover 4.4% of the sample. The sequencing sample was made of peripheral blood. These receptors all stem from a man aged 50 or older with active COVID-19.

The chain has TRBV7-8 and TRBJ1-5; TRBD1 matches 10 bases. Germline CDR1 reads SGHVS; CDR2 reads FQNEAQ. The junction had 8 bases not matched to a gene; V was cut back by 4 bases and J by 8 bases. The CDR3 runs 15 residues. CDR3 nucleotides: TGTGCCAGCAGCTCCATGGGGACAGGGGTGAAGCCCCAGCATTTT. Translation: CASSSMGTGVKPQHF.

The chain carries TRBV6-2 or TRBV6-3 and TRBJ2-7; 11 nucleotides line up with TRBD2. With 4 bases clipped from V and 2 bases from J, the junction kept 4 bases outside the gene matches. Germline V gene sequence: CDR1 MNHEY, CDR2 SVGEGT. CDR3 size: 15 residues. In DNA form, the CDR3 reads TGTGCCAGCAGTTCACTAGCGGGGGCCCCCTACGAGCAGTACTTC. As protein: CASSSLAGAPYEQYF.

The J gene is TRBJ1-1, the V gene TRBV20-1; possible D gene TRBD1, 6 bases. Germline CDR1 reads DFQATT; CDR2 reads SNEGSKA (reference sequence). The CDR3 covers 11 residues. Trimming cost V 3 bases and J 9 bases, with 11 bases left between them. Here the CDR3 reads CSAREDSQAFF. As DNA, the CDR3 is TGCAGTGCTAGGGAGGACAGTCAAGCTTTCTTT.

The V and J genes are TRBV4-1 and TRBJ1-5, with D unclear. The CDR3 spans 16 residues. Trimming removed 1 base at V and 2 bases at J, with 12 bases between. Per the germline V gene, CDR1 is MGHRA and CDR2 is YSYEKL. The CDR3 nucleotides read TGCGCCAGCAGCCAAGGGGTGGGAGAGGGCAATCAGCCCCAGCATTTT. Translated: CASSQGVGEGNQPQHF.

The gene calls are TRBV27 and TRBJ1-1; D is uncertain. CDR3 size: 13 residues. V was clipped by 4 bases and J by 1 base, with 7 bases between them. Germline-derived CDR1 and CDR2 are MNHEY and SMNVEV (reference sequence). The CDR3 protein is CASSSPGNTEAFF. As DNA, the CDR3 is TGTGCCAGCAGTTCCCCGGGGAACACTGAAGCTTTCTTT.

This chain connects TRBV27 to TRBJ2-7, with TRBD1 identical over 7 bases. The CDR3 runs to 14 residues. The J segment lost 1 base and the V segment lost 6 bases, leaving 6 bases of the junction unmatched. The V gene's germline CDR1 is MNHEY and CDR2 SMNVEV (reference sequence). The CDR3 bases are TGTGCCAGCAGACTACAGGGGTTGTCCTACGAGCAGTACTTC. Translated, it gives CASRLQGLSYEQYF.

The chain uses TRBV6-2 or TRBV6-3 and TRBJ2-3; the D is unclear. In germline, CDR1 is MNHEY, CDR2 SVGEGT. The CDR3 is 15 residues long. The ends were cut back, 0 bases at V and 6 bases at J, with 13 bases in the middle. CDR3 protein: CASSYSTGIRDTQYF. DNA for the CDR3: TGTGCCAGCAGTTACTCGACTGGAATTCGGGATACGCAGTATTTT.

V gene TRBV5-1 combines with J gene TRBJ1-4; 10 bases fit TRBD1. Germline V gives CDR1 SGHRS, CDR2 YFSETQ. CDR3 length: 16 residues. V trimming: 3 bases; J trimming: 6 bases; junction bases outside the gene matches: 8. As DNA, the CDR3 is TGCGCCAGCAGCTACGGCGACAGGGGGCTATATGAAAAACTGTTTTTT. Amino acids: CASSYGDRGLYEKLFF.

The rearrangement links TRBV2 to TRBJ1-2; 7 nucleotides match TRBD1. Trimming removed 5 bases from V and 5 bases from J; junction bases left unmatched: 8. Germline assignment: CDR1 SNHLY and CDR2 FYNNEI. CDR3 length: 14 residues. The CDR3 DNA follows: TGTGCCAGCAGTTCTACAGGGGAAGGGTATGGCTACACCTTC. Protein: CASSSTGEGYGYTF. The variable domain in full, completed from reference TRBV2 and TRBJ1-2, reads EPEVTQTPSHQVTQMGQEVILRCVPISNHLYFYWYRQILGQKVEFLVSFYNNEISEKSEIFDDQFSVERPDGSNFTLKIRSTKLEDSAMYFCASSSTGEGYGYTFGSGTRLTVV.

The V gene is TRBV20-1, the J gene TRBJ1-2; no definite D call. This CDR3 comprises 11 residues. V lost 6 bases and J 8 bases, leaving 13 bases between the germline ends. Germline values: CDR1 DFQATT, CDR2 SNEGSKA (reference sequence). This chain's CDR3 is CSAPFEGGYTF. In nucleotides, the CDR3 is TGCAGTGCCCCCTTCGAGGGAGGCTACACCTTC.

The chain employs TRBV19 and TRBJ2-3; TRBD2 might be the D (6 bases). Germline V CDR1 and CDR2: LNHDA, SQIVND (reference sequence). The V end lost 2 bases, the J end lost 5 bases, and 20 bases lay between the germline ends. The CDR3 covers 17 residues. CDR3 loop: CASSILGSWDFRDTQYF. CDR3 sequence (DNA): TGTGCCAGTAGTATATTGGGCTCTTGGGACTTCAGAGATACGCAGTATTTT.

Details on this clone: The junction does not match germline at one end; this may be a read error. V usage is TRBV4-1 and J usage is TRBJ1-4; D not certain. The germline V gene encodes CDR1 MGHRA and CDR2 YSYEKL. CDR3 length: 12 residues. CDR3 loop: CASSQESGALFF. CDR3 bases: TGCGCCAGCAGTCAAGAGTCTGGAGCACTGTTTTTT.

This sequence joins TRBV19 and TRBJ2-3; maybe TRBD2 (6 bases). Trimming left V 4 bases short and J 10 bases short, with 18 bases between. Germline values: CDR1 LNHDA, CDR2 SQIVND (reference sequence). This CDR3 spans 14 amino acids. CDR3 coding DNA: TGTGCCAGTAGTAACTCGGGACTCCGGGGTGCGCAGTATTTT. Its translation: CASSNSGLRGAQYF.

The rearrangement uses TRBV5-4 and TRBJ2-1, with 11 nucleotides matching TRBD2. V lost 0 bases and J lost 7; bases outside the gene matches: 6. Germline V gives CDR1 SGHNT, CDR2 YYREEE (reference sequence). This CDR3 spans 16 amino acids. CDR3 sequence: CASSLGPSGGLNEQFF. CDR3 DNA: TGTGCCAGCAGCTTGGGGCCTAGCGGGGGGCTTAATGAGCAGTTCTTC.

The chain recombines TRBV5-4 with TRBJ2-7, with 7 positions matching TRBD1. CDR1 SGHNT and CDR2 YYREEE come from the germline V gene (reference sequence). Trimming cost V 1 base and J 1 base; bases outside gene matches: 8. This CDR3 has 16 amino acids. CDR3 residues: CASSLRRGGFSYEQYF. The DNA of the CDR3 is TGTGCCAGCAGCTTGCGGAGAGGGGGCTTTTCCTACGAGCAGTACTTC.